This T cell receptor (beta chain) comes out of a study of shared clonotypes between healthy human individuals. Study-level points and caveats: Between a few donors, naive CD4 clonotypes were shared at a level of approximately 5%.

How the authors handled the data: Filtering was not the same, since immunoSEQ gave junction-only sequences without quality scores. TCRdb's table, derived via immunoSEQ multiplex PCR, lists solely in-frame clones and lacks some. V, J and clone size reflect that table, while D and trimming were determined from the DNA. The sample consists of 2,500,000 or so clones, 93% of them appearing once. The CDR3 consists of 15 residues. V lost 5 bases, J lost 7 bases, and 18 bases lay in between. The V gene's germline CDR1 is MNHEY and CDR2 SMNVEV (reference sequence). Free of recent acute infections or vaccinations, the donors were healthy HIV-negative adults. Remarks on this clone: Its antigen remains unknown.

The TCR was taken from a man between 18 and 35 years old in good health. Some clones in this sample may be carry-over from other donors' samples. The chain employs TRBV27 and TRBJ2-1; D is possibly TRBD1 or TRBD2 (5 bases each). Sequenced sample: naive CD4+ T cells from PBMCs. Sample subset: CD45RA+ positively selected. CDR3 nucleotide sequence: TGTGCCAGCAGTACACCGGGACGGTGGTGGAATGAGCAGTTCTTC. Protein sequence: CASSTPGRWWNEQFF.